What follows are 30 T cell receptor beta chains derived from one specimen sequenced in a study of tissue T cells after allogeneic stem cell transplantation (dated by TCRdb to between 2022 and 2023). The meaning of the sample's time point label: recipient (host-origin) PBMCs collected before allo-HCT. The method was the immunoSEQ multiplex PCR assay. Here the immuneACCESS table is served through TCRdb, limited to in-frame sequences with V and J called. Missing clones are a known gap in these copies; in checked studies unresolved V genes cover under half, and the rest lacks a known reason. For this sample the table gives around 25,000 clones, of which about 90% were detected only once. The biggest ten clones account for about 2% of the sample. The source material was blood, sampled before transplantation. All receptors derive from a male donor at least 60 years old who later had graft-versus-host disease after an allogeneic stem cell transplant.

The chain employs TRBV6-5 and TRBJ2-1; 11 bases map to TRBD2. Germline V gives CDR1 MNHEY, CDR2 SVGAGI. The J segment lost 6 bases and the V segment lost 6 bases, leaving 4 bases of the junction unmatched. This CDR3 region has 14 residues. Here the CDR3 reads CASSGGTSGNEQFF. CDR3 DNA: TGTGCCAGCAGCGGGGGGACTAGCGGCAATGAGCAGTTCTTC.

This sequence joins TRBV6-5 and TRBJ2-7, with unresolved D. The CDR3 is 11 amino acids. CDR1 and CDR2 from the germline V gene are MNHEY and SVGAGI. V shed 5 bases and J shed 6 bases, with 8 bases lying between them. CDR3 sequence reads: CASSTLSEQYF. The CDR3 bases are TGTGCCAGCAGTACCCTGAGCGAGCAGTACTTC.

Turning to this clone: One junction end disagrees with the germline gene, perhaps due to a read error. The chain links TRBV19 to TRBJ2-7, with a tentative D call TRBD2 (5 bases). This CDR3 comprises 15 residues. Germline CDR1 reads LNHDA; CDR2 reads SQIVND (reference sequence). This CDR3 is CASSASRTLSSEQYF. CDR3 nucleotide sequence: TGTGCCAGTAGCGCCTCTCGGACTTTATCCTCCGAGCAGTACTTC.

V is TRBV19 and J is TRBJ2-2; unclear D gene. V lost 1 base to trimming and J lost 1 base, with 10 bases between them. The CDR3 loop spans 16 amino acids. Germline loops: CDR1 LNHDA, CDR2 SQIVND (reference sequence). The CDR3 nucleotides are TGTGCCAGTAGTATAGTGGATTTCGGGAACACCGGGGAGCTGTTTTTT. Protein sequence: CASSIVDFGNTGELFF.

The V and J genes are TRBV5-8 and TRBJ2-3; no clear D. V was trimmed by 0 bases and J by 0 bases, leaving 8 bases between them. Germline V gene lookup returns CDR1 SGHTS and CDR2 YDEGEE. The CDR3 consists of 15 residues. CDR3 in amino acids: CASSLARYSTDTQYF. CDR3 DNA: TGTGCCAGCAGCTTGGCCCGGTATAGCACAGATACGCAGTATTTT. The complete variable domain, with remaining parts taken from reference TRBV5-8 and TRBJ2-3, reads EAGVTQSPTHLIKTRGQQATLRCSPISGHTSVYWYQQALGLGLQFLLWYDEGEERNRGNFPPRFSGRQFPNYSSELNVNALELEDSALYLCASSLARYSTDTQYFGPGTRLTVL.

The chain employs TRBV2 and TRBJ2-7; D may be TRBD2 (5 bases). The CDR3 is made up of 15 amino acids. In germline, CDR1 is SNHLY, CDR2 FYNNEI. V lost 4 bases, J lost 0 bases, and 13 bases lay in between. CDR3 in DNA: TGTGCCAGCAGTGCGGAGACGGGGAGCTCCTACGAGCAGTACTTC. This sequence encodes CASSAETGSSYEQYF.

V is TRBV3-1 (or the pseudogene TRBV3-2) and J is TRBJ2-2, with D perhaps TRBD2 (5 bases). V was cut by 3 bases and J by 5 bases, with 10 bases left in between. Germline-derived CDR1 and CDR2 are LGHDT and YNNKEL (reference sequence). This CDR3 has 14 residues. CDR3 coding DNA: TGTGCCAGCAGCCAGGAGGTACCTACCGGGGAGCTGTTTTTT. Translation: CASSQEVPTGELFF.

The V call is TRBV27, the J call TRBJ2-1; 7 bases agree with TRBD1. The CDR3 is 15 residues long. Trimming took 7 bases from V and 0 from J; bases not matched to a gene: 6. Per germline, CDR1 MNHEY and CDR2 SMNVEV (reference sequence). The CDR3 is CASTPQGSSYNEQFF. Written as DNA, the CDR3 is TGTGCCAGCACTCCACAGGGGAGCTCCTACAATGAGCAGTTCTTC.

The rearrangement uses TRBV3-1 (or the pseudogene TRBV3-2) and TRBJ2-5; 9 bases are a match to TRBD2. V lost 0 bases and J lost 4; bases outside the gene matches: 6. Germline CDR1 is LGHDT and CDR2 is YNNKEL (reference sequence). The CDR3 runs 16 residues. The CDR3 here is CASSQEKGTSPETQYF. CDR3 bases: TGTGCCAGCAGCCAAGAAAAAGGGACTAGCCCAGAGACCCAGTACTTC.

This chain links TRBV5-1 with TRBJ2-5; TRBD1 matches at 7 bases. Germline V CDR1 and CDR2: SGHRS, YFSETQ. V lost 3 bases and J lost 5; bases outside the gene matches: 4. This CDR3 has 13 amino acids. The CDR3 DNA reads TGCGCCAGCAGCTCACAGGGGCGGGAGACCCAGTACTTC. Its translation: CASSSQGRETQYF.

The chain employs TRBV27 and TRBJ1-6; 10 bases line up with TRBD1. Germline assignment: CDR1 MNHEY and CDR2 SMNVEV (reference sequence). Trimming cost V 5 bases and J 9 bases; bases outside gene matches: 7. This CDR3 region has 15 residues. Here the CDR3 reads CASSLSDRGSSPLHF. In nucleotides, the CDR3 is TGTGCCAGCAGTCTCTCGGACAGGGGGAGTTCACCCCTCCACTTT.

The J gene is TRBJ2-6, the V gene TRBV5-1; 11 bases match TRBD2. This CDR3 has 17 residues. Germline trimming cut 4 bases from V and 4 bases from J; bases unmatched to any gene: 7. In germline, CDR1 is SGHRS, CDR2 YFSETQ. In DNA form, the CDR3 reads TGCGCCAGCAGCCCCTTAGCGGGGGGGCAGGGGGCCAACGTCCTGACTTTC. Encoded protein: CASSPLAGGQGANVLTF.

V is TRBV7-6 and J is TRBJ2-3, with TRBD2 identical over 7 bases. J lost 5 bases, V lost 4 bases, and 12 bases had no gene match. The CDR3 spans 16 residues. The germline V gene encodes CDR1 SGHVS and CDR2 FNYEAQ. The CDR3 sequence: CASSSLILGGRDTQYF. The CDR3 DNA is TGTGCCAGCAGCTCCCTGATTTTGGGCGGGAGAGATACGCAGTATTTT.

This clone showed up just once. This chain connects TRBV5-1 to TRBJ2-2; 7 nucleotides align to TRBD1. Germline CDR1 and CDR2: SGHRS and YFSETQ. V shed 7 bases and J 1 base; nucleotides not matched to a gene: 1. CDR3 length equals 13 residues. The CDR3: CASGQENTGELFF. CDR3 DNA sequence: TGCGCCAGCGGACAGGAGAACACCGGGGAGCTGTTTTTT. The whole variable domain, remainder taken from reference TRBV5-1 and TRBJ2-2, is KAGVTQTPRYLIKTRGQQVTLSCSPISGHRSVSWYQQTPGQGLQFLFEYFSETQRNKGNFPGRFSGRQFSNSRSEMNVSTLELGDSALYLCASGQENTGELFFGEGSRLTVL.

This chain links TRBV10-2 with TRBJ2-7; TRBD1 might be the D (6 bases). Germline-derived CDR1 and CDR2 are WSHSY and SAAADI. With 6 bases removed from V and 2 bases from J, the gap between germline ends came to 11 bases. The CDR3 loop spans 13 amino acids. CDR3 loop: CASRPTGAYEQYF. Written as DNA, the CDR3 is TGCGCCAGCAGACCGACAGGAGCCTACGAGCAGTACTTC.

The chain links TRBV15 to TRBJ1-4, with a weak D call TRBD1 (5 bases). Trimming stripped 0 bases from V and 5 bases from J, with 13 bases between. Germline V CDR1 and CDR2: LNHNV, YYDKDF (reference sequence). There are 16 residues in the CDR3. The CDR3 reads CATSRDRWDGNEKLFF. CDR3 nucleotide sequence: TGTGCCACCAGCAGAGATCGATGGGACGGGAATGAAAAACTGTTTTTT.

This clone has a single count. The V gene is TRBV6-5, the J gene TRBJ1-1; D is unclear. The V and J ends lost 6 bases and 7 bases respectively, with 15 bases between them. Germline V gives CDR1 MNHEY, CDR2 SVGAGI. The CDR3 totals 13 residues. The CDR3: CASSRPPGFEAFF. CDR3 DNA: TGTGCCAGCAGCCGACCGCCGGGATTTGAAGCTTTCTTT.

The chain couples TRBV11-3 to TRBJ2-1, with 8 bases aligning to TRBD2. Losses at the gene ends were 5 bases for V and 9 bases for J; bases not matched to a gene: 6. Germline assignment: CDR1 SGHNT and CDR2 YENEEA. The CDR3 totals 13 residues. DNA for the CDR3: TGTGCCAGCAGCCCCCCGGGAGGGACTGAGCAGTTCTTC. Its protein product is CASSPPGGTEQFF.

The chain carries TRBV7-9 and TRBJ2-3; D may be TRBD2 (6 bases). In germline, CDR1 is SEHNR, CDR2 FQNEAQ (reference sequence). CDR3 length: 16 residues. The ends were cut back, 5 bases at V and 1 base at J, with 16 bases in the middle. The CDR3: CASSTFSSAGTDTQYF. The DNA of the CDR3 is TGTGCCAGCAGCACCTTCTCTAGCGCCGGCACAGATACGCAGTATTTT.

V gene TRBV7-2 combines with J gene TRBJ1-3; D is possibly TRBD1 (6 bases). CDR3 length: 15 residues. CDR1 and CDR2 from the germline V gene are SGHTA and FQGNSA. The V end lost 5 bases, the J end lost 9 bases, and 20 bases lay between the germline ends. CDR3 amino acids: CASSPEQGGGFTIYF. The CDR3 nucleotides read TGTGCCAGCAGCCCGGAACAGGGCGGGGGTTTCACCATATATTTT.

The chain combines TRBV3-1 (or the pseudogene TRBV3-2) with TRBJ1-2; a weak D match, TRBD1 (5 bases). Trimming stripped 0 bases from V and 6 bases from J, with 14 bases between. Germline-derived CDR1 and CDR2 are LGHDT and YNNKEL (reference sequence). The CDR3 spans 15 residues. The CDR3 region is CASSQEVQGTHGYTF. The CDR3 nucleotides read TGTGCCAGCAGCCAAGAGGTCCAGGGTACTCATGGCTACACCTTC.

This clone was recorded only once. V usage is TRBV7-9 and J usage is TRBJ1-2; 8 bases line up with TRBD1. The CDR3 length is 15 residues. The V gene's germline CDR1 is SEHNR and CDR2 FQNEAQ (reference sequence). V was clipped by 5 bases and J by 8 bases; unmatched bases: 13. CDR3 sequence: CASSPHMAGGDGYTF. The DNA for the CDR3 is TGTGCCAGCAGCCCCCACATGGCAGGGGGCGACGGCTACACCTTC.

The table lists this clone with a count of one. The chain employs TRBV18 and TRBJ1-3; weak D call: TRBD1 (6 bases). V dropped 6 bases and J dropped 0 bases, with 21 bases sitting between them. This CDR3 comprises 18 residues. Germline CDR1 KGHSH, CDR2 LQKENI. The CDR3 loop reads CASSRTGTLDYSGNTIYF. For the CDR3, the DNA is TGTGCCAGCTCCCGTACCGGGACACTGGATTACTCTGGAAACACCATATATTTT.

V usage is TRBV3-1 (or the pseudogene TRBV3-2) and J usage is TRBJ2-3, with D uncertain. The CDR3 consists of 16 residues. Per the germline V gene, CDR1 is LGHDT and CDR2 is YNNKEL (reference sequence). V lost 6 bases to trimming and J lost 5 bases, with 21 bases between them. CDR3 sequence reads: CASSRSLGRVEDTQYF. The CDR3 nucleotides read TGTGCCAGCAGTCGATCCCTTGGCAGAGTAGAAGATACGCAGTATTTT.

The chain combines TRBV25-1 with TRBJ1-1; D gene uncertain. Germline lookup yields CDR1 MGHDK and CDR2 SYGVNS. V shed 5 bases and J shed 0 bases, with 7 bases lying between them. This CDR3 is 13 amino acids long. Written as DNA, the CDR3 is TGTGCCAGCAGTTCCCGGATGAACACTGAAGCTTTCTTT. Translating it yields CASSSRMNTEAFF.

The chain employs TRBV5-1 and TRBJ2-3; the D gene is possibly TRBD1 (5 bases). Germline V gene data show CDR1 as SGHRS and CDR2 as YFSETQ. The CDR3 runs 15 residues. Trimming took off 0 bases at V and 5 bases at J, with 13 bases between the two ends. CDR3: CASSLETVVGDTQYF. The CDR3 DNA reads as TGCGCCAGCAGCTTGGAGACAGTCGTCGGAGATACGCAGTATTTT.

V gene TRBV24-1 combines with J gene TRBJ1-2; 8 nucleotides agree with TRBD1. Germline V gene lookup returns CDR1 KGHDR and CDR2 SFDVKD. The junction had 8 bases not matched to a gene; V was cut back by 5 bases and J by 7 bases. This CDR3 region has 14 residues. For the CDR3, the DNA is TGTGCCACCAGTGGCCCGGGACAGGCGGTTGGCTACACCTTC. It encodes CATSGPGQAVGYTF.

The genes are TRBV6-5 and TRBJ1-2, with no clear D. CDR1 is MNHEY and CDR2 is SVGAGI in the germline V gene. V lost 4 bases, J lost 13 bases, and 19 bases lay in between. This CDR3 region has 13 residues. The CDR3 loop is CASSSNPGKSCTF. The CDR3 DNA sequence: TGTGCCAGCAGTTCCAACCCCGGGAAGTCTTGCACCTTC.

This clone was recorded only once. The chain's CDR3 is CASSMGPRSSGNTIYF. The CDR3 DNA sequence: TGTGCCAGTAGTATGGGACCGAGGAGCTCTGGAAACACCATATATTTT. The genes are TRBV19 and TRBJ1-3, with D possibly being TRBD1 (5 bases). The germline V gene encodes CDR1 LNHDA and CDR2 SQIVND (reference sequence). The germline V and J ends were trimmed by 3 bases and 0 bases, with 12 bases remaining between them. The CDR3 spans 16 residues. The full variable domain, its missing parts supplied by reference TRBV19 and TRBJ1-3, is DGGITQSPKYLFRKEGQNVTLSCEQNLNHDAMYWYRQDPGQGLRLIYYSQIVNDFQKGDIAEGYSVSREKKESFPLTVTSAQKNPTAFYLCASSMGPRSSGNTIYFGEGSWLTVV.

This clone has a handful of counts. This rearrangement joins TRBV10-3 to TRBJ1-2, with D perhaps matching TRBD1 (6 bases). With 9 bases removed from V and 8 bases from J, the gap between germline ends came to 19 bases. Germline loops: CDR1 ENHRY, CDR2 SYGVKD. The CDR3 consists of 13 residues. The CDR3 loop reads CAITEGGLRGYTF. The CDR3 coding sequence is TGTGCCATAACTGAGGGGGGCCTCCGGGGCTACACCTTC.